Presented here are 27 T cell receptor beta chains from one specimen sequenced in a study of blood T cell repertoires in COVID-19. The method was immunoSEQ multiplex PCR; TCRdb's version includes in-frame clones alone and lacks a portion of them. The table shows 150,000 to 200,000 clones, with around nine tenths occurring only once. Input material: peripheral blood. The receptor set was obtained from a woman aged 70-85 years with COVID-19, enrolled during active disease.

This clone appeared a few times. The V gene is TRBV18, the J gene TRBJ1-5; TRBD1 aligns across 8 bases. Trimming removed 4 bases from V and 7 bases from J; junction bases left unmatched: 3. The CDR3 sequence is 13 residues long. Per germline, CDR1 KGHSH and CDR2 LQKENI. The CDR3 region has the DNA TGTGCCAGCTCACGACAGGGGAACCAGCCCCAGCATTTT. This codes for CASSRQGNQPQHF.

The CDR3 nucleotides are TGCGCCAGCAGCCGCGGACCCGGGGGCGAGCAGTACTTC. Amino acid sequence: CASSRGPGGEQYF. The gene calls are TRBV4-1 and TRBJ2-7; weak D call: TRBD2 (6 bases). Deletions cut 4 bases from V and 6 bases from J, with 13 bases between. Germline V gives CDR1 MGHRA, CDR2 YSYEKL. This CDR3 is 13 amino acids long.

The chain combines TRBV6-6 with TRBJ2-5; 9 bases match TRBD1. V was clipped by 6 bases and J by 4 bases; unmatched bases: 12. This CDR3 spans 16 amino acids. CDR1 is MNHNY and CDR2 is SVGAGI in the germline V gene (reference sequence). The CDR3 nucleotides read TGTGCCAGCAGACTCGGGACAGGGCGCGTCCGAGAGACCCAGTACTTC. As protein: CASRLGTGRVRETQYF.

The chain joins TRBV6-5 to TRBJ2-1; 9 nucleotides align to TRBD2. This CDR3 has 13 residues. Germline V gene lookup returns CDR1 MNHEY and CDR2 SVGAGI. J lost 7 bases, V lost 6 bases, and 4 bases had no gene match. CDR3 sequence: CASSPTSGNEQFF. Here the CDR3 DNA reads TGTGCCAGCAGCCCGACTAGCGGTAATGAGCAGTTCTTC.

The chain has TRBV6-6 and TRBJ2-1, with D perhaps being TRBD1 or TRBD2 (6 bases each). The germline V and J ends were trimmed by 5 bases and 3 bases, with 14 bases remaining between them. This CDR3 has 15 amino acids. Germline V gene lookup returns CDR1 MNHNY and CDR2 SVGAGI (reference sequence). DNA for the CDR3: TGTGCCAGCAGTCGATCGGGGGACAACTACAATGAGCAGTTCTTC. Encoded protein: CASSRSGDNYNEQFF.

This clone occurred once. This chain joins TRBV6-1 and TRBJ1-4, with D perhaps matching TRBD1 (5 bases). Germline values: CDR1 MNHNS, CDR2 SASEGT. Deletions cut 1 base from V and 6 bases from J, with 9 bases between. This CDR3 region has 14 residues. This CDR3 is CASSEGGTDEKLFF. CDR3 nucleotide sequence: TGTGCCAGCAGTGAAGGAGGGACTGATGAAAAACTGTTTTTT.

V usage is TRBV10-3 and J usage is TRBJ2-1, with TRBD2 identical over 15 bases. Germline trimming cut 5 bases from V and 2 bases from J; bases unmatched to any gene: 4. The germline V gene encodes CDR1 ENHRY and CDR2 SYGVKD. The CDR3 has 17 residues. CDR3: CAISRGLAGGTYNEQFF. The CDR3 bases are TGTGCCATCAGTCGCGGACTAGCGGGAGGGACCTACAATGAGCAGTTCTTC.

V and J are TRBV5-4 and TRBJ1-1; a weak D match, TRBD1 (6 bases). CDR1 is SGHNT and CDR2 is YYREEE in the germline V gene (reference sequence). The CDR3 totals 15 residues. V dropped 0 bases and J dropped 3 bases, with 12 bases sitting between them. The CDR3 spells CASSLARGGDTEAFF. CDR3 nucleotide sequence: TGTGCCAGCAGCTTGGCCAGGGGAGGGGACACTGAAGCTTTCTTT.

This chain links TRBV10-3 with TRBJ2-7, with D maybe TRBD1 (5 bases). Germline values: CDR1 ENHRY, CDR2 SYGVKD. V dropped 6 bases and J dropped 4 bases, with 16 bases sitting between them. The CDR3 runs 14 residues. The CDR3 spells CAIRQDTFRYEQYF. The CDR3 DNA sequence: TGTGCCATCAGGCAGGACACGTTCAGATACGAGCAGTACTTC.

The rearrangement uses TRBV27 and TRBJ2-5; TRBD2 aligns across 11 bases. CDR1 is MNHEY and CDR2 is SMNVEV in the germline V gene (reference sequence). The CDR3 contains 16 residues. The V gene end was trimmed by 6 bases and the J gene end by 4 bases; junction bases not matched to a gene: 10. The CDR3 protein is CASSSPSTSGVETQYF. The CDR3 bases are TGTGCCAGCAGCTCTCCTTCGACTAGCGGGGTAGAGACCCAGTACTTC.

The DNA for the CDR3 is TGCGCCAGCAGCTTCGGACAGGCAGATACGCAGTATTTT. Its translation is CASSFGQADTQYF. This chain connects TRBV5-1 to TRBJ2-3; 7 nucleotides match TRBD1. This CDR3 has 13 residues. The germline V gene has CDR1 SGHRS and CDR2 YFSETQ. The J segment lost 4 bases and the V segment lost 2 bases, leaving 1 base of the junction unmatched.

A few counts support this clone. The rearrangement uses TRBV2 and TRBJ2-7; a weak D match, TRBD1 (6 bases). This CDR3 has 12 amino acids. Trimming took off 6 bases at V and 5 bases at J, with 11 bases between the two ends. CDR1 and CDR2 (germline): SNHLY, FYNNEI. CDR3 in DNA: TGTGCCAGCAGGGACAGTCTCCACGAGCAGTACTTC. Protein product: CASRDSLHEQYF.

The table lists this clone with a count of one. V usage is TRBV7-3 and J usage is TRBJ2-7; 9 nucleotides match TRBD2. Germline CDR1 is SGHTA and CDR2 is FQGTGA. The CDR3 sequence is 17 residues long. V lost 1 base and J lost 0; bases outside the gene matches: 7. For the CDR3, the DNA is TGTGCCAGCAGCTTAAGTGCTAGCGGGATTAGCTCCTACGAGCAGTACTTC. Its translation is CASSLSASGISSYEQYF.

Concerning this clone itself: This CDR3 is also generated by other DNA sequences in the sample. This rearrangement joins TRBV28 to TRBJ1-2, with TRBD1 identical over 7 bases. Trimming removed 5 bases from V and 4 bases from J; junction bases left unmatched: 7. Germline CDR1 and CDR2: MDHEN and SYDVKM. The CDR3 is made up of 14 amino acids. The CDR3 here is CASSRQGLSYGYTF. The CDR3 DNA is TGTGCCAGCAGTCGACAGGGACTCTCCTATGGCTACACCTTC.

The chain employs TRBV7-9 and TRBJ2-1; a possible D gene is TRBD1 (6 bases). CDR1 is SEHNR and CDR2 is FQNEAQ in the germline V gene (reference sequence). The CDR3 sequence is 16 residues long. Trimming took off 5 bases at V and 1 base at J, with 15 bases between the two ends. In nucleotides, the CDR3 is TGTGCCAGCAGCCCCCCGCAGGGGTCATCCTACAATGAGCAGTTCTTC. Encoded protein: CASSPPQGSSYNEQFF.

The chain's CDR3 is CASSLEGRDLDEQYF. The CDR3 DNA reads TGCGCCAGCAGCTTAGAGGGCAGGGACTTGGACGAGCAGTACTTC. This sequence joins TRBV5-1 and TRBJ2-7, with TRBD2 as a possible D gene (6 bases). The CDR3 runs to 15 residues. CDR1 is SGHRS and CDR2 is YFSETQ in the germline V gene. V lost 2 bases and J lost 5, with 17 bases in between.

The CDR3 reads CATSDSIRNTEAFF. Written as DNA, the CDR3 is TGTGCCACCAGTGACTCTATTAGGAACACTGAAGCTTTCTTT. V is TRBV24-1 and J is TRBJ1-1; no clear D gene. There are 14 residues in the CDR3. Trimming left V 4 bases short and J 1 base short, with 9 bases between. Germline CDR1 is KGHDR and CDR2 is SFDVKD.

This clone was counted a few times. The chain recombines TRBV18 with TRBJ2-1; a possible D gene is TRBD2 (5 bases). V lost 4 bases and J 7 bases, leaving 14 bases between the germline ends. This CDR3 has 14 residues. Looked up from germline, CDR1 is KGHSH and CDR2 is LQKENI. This chain's CDR3 is CASSLVASENEQFF. In DNA, the CDR3 is TGTGCCAGCTCACTTGTAGCGTCGGAGAATGAGCAGTTCTTC.

The V and J genes are TRBV30 and TRBJ2-7; 11 bases fit TRBD2. Germline values: CDR1 GTSNPN, CDR2 SVGIG (reference sequence). V trimming: 0 bases; J trimming: 3 bases; junction bases outside the gene matches: 4. CDR3 length: 15 amino acids. CDR3 sequence reads: CAWSVLAGVFYEQYF. CDR3 DNA sequence: TGTGCCTGGAGTGTACTAGCGGGAGTTTTCTACGAGCAGTACTTC.

In its sample, this clone was seen a few times. The V gene is TRBV5-4, the J gene TRBJ1-2; D gene unclear. The CDR3 runs 15 residues. Trimming removed 0 bases from V and 8 bases from J, with 17 bases in between. Germline assignment: CDR1 SGHNT and CDR2 YYREEE (reference sequence). CDR3 nucleotide sequence: TGTGCCAGCAGCTTGGACGGGAAGGGAACGGGGGGCTACACCTTC. It specifies CASSLDGKGTGGYTF.

The chain uses TRBV5-1 and TRBJ1-4; TRBD1 aligns across 8 bases. The CDR3 extends over 16 amino acids. Germline values: CDR1 SGHRS, CDR2 YFSETQ. V trimming: 0 bases; J trimming: 5 bases; junction bases outside the gene matches: 6. CDR3 DNA: TGCGCCAGCAGCTTGGATGGCAGGGGGCAAAATGAAAAACTGTTTTTT. Encoded protein: CASSLDGRGQNEKLFF.

As to this clone: Other DNA sequences from this sample encode an identical CDR3 as well. The chain recombines TRBV28 with TRBJ2-1; D uncertain. The CDR3 is made up of 12 amino acids. V gave up 1 base and J gave up 6 bases, with 4 bases separating them. CDR1 and CDR2 from the germline V gene are MDHEN and SYDVKM. DNA for the CDR3: TGTGCCAGCAGTTTATCGCGCAATGAGCAGTTCTTC. This sequence encodes CASSLSRNEQFF. The full variable domain, with the rest looked up from reference TRBV28 and TRBJ2-1, is DVKVTQSSRYLVKRTGEKVFLECVQDMDHENMFWYRQDPGLGLRLIYFSYDVKMKEKGDIPEGYSVSREKKERFSLILESASTNQTSMYLCASSLSRNEQFFGPGTRLTVL.

The chain carries TRBV18 and TRBJ1-1; 10 nucleotides agree with TRBD1. CDR1 is KGHSH and CDR2 is LQKENI in the germline V gene. The CDR3 covers 16 residues. V was pared by 3 bases and J by 2 bases, with 6 bases of the junction left unmatched. Written as DNA, the CDR3 is TGTGCCAGCTCACCCGGGACAGGGGACATAAACACTGAAGCTTTCTTT. Protein sequence: CASSPGTGDINTEAFF.

The V call is TRBV27, the J call TRBJ2-1, with 7 positions matching TRBD2. This CDR3 has 14 residues. With 7 bases clipped from V and 1 base from J, the junction kept 4 bases outside the gene matches. Per germline, CDR1 MNHEY and CDR2 SMNVEV (reference sequence). CDR3 residues: CASTQRGSYNEQFF. The CDR3 DNA reads TGTGCCAGCACCCAGCGGGGATCCTACAATGAGCAGTTCTTC.

This clone was picked up one time. This chain joins TRBV5-1 and TRBJ2-7; tentatively, D is TRBD2 (6 bases). The V gene lost 5 bases and the J gene lost 0 bases, with 18 bases spanning the gap. There are 16 residues in the CDR3. Germline V gene lookup returns CDR1 SGHRS and CDR2 YFSETQ. CDR3 DNA sequence: TGCGCCAGCAGAACAACAGTTGGGGACTTCTCCTACGAGCAGTACTTC. This sequence encodes CASRTTVGDFSYEQYF.

The V call is TRBV29-1, the J call TRBJ2-1; D perhaps matches TRBD2 (6 bases). V was pared by 6 bases and J by 3 bases, with 15 bases between. This CDR3 region has 14 residues. Germline values: CDR1 SQVTM, CDR2 ANQGSEA. The CDR3, as DNA: TGCAGCGTGGGATCGGAGGGGCTCTACAATGAGCAGTTCTTC. As protein: CSVGSEGLYNEQFF.

The chain recombines TRBV5-1 with TRBJ1-4; TRBD1 matches 10 bases. The CDR3 has 15 amino acids. The V gene end was trimmed by 4 bases and the J gene end by 6 bases; junction bases not matched to a gene: 6. Germline V CDR1 and CDR2: SGHRS, YFSETQ. As DNA, the CDR3 is TGCGCCAGCAGCGGTTCGACAGGGGGCCATGAAAAACTGTTTTTT. This sequence encodes CASSGSTGGHEKLFF. The full variable domain, rest sourced from reference TRBV5-1 and TRBJ1-4, is KAGVTQTPRYLIKTRGQQVTLSCSPISGHRSVSWYQQTPGQGLQFLFEYFSETQRNKGNFPGRFSGRQFSNSRSEMNVSTLELGDSALYLCASSGSTGGHEKLFFGSGTQLSVL.